This entry features one T cell receptor beta chain sequence. Assay: immunoSEQ multiplex PCR; the TCRdb copy retains only in-frame clones and omits some. Here the sample spans 25,000 to 30,000 clones, around 70% being singletons. The data were obtained in a study of early stage breast cancer tumors. Study overall: Most invasive tumors, twelve of 16, were ER+/PR+/HER2-. Average read coverage per sample was 9 to 10-fold.

This CDR3 is built from 16 residues. Germline V gene data show CDR1 as SGHNT and CDR2 as YYREEE (reference sequence). V was trimmed by 4 bases and J by 8 bases, leaving 24 bases between them. Specimen: blood. The chain joins TRBV5-4 to TRBJ1-2, with D tentatively TRBD1 (5 bases). This clonotype was sampled from a person aged 45 to 60 with breast cancer. CDR3 protein: CASSQNDRGPGLGYTF. The CDR3 DNA reads TGTGCCAGCAGCCAAAACGACAGAGGGCCTGGCTTGGGCTACACCTTC.